A single sample gave rise to the 13 T cell receptor beta chains below, sequenced in a study of beta chain features in type 1 diabetes. Every isolated RNA sample was fully reverse transcribed, so sequencing captured expressed TCRB transcripts. Repertoires were generated with immunoSEQ multiplex PCR, while TCRdb's copy carries only in-frame clones and drops some. The sample lists about 210,000 clones, approximately 10% occurring once. Sequencing used central memory CD4+ T cells from blood. Source of these receptors: a man between 18 and 35 years old in good health.

This clone was counted between two and nine times. The chain combines TRBV10-3 with TRBJ2-1; 7 nucleotides agree with TRBD2. Trimming removed 6 bases from V and 7 bases from J; junction bases left unmatched: 6. In germline, CDR1 is ENHRY, CDR2 SYGVKD. The length of the CDR3 is 13 residues. The CDR3 here is CAIRGGSPNEQFF. For the CDR3, the DNA is TGTGCCATCAGGGGAGGGTCGCCGAATGAGCAGTTCTTC.

The rearrangement joins TRBV4-3 to TRBJ2-1, with a tentative D call TRBD2 (6 bases). The CDR3 length is 16 residues. V lost 0 bases and J lost 4, with 13 bases in between. Germline CDR1 and CDR2: LGHNA and YSLEER. The CDR3, as DNA: TGCGCCAGCAGCCAAGAAAGGCTAGCGTGGTACAATGAGCAGTTCTTC. This codes for CASSQERLAWYNEQFF.

This chain joins TRBV14 and TRBJ2-7, with a tentative D call TRBD2 (6 bases). The germline V and J ends were trimmed by 4 bases and 6 bases, with 13 bases remaining between them. From germline, CDR1 is SGHDN and CDR2 FVKESK. The CDR3 covers 13 residues. The CDR3 region has the DNA TGTGCCAGCAGCCCGGACTATTTTAGCGAGCAGTACTTC. It specifies CASSPDYFSEQYF.

This clone was counted a few times. V and J are TRBV30 and TRBJ1-5, with D hard to call. From germline, CDR1 is GTSNPN and CDR2 SVGIG (reference sequence). This CDR3 has 14 amino acids. Between the trimmed V and J ends, which lost 2 bases and 4 bases, there was a span of 12 bases. CDR3 in amino acids: CAWSTGIENQPQHF. Here the CDR3 DNA reads TGTGCCTGGAGTACGGGGATTGAAAATCAGCCCCAGCATTTT.

The chain couples TRBV4-1 to TRBJ2-1; TRBD1 might be the D (6 bases). V gave up 0 bases and J gave up 3 bases, with 12 bases separating them. The CDR3 runs to 16 residues. Looked up from germline, CDR1 is MGHRA and CDR2 is YSYEKL. CDR3 region: CASSQDNRAYYNEQFF. DNA for the CDR3: TGCGCCAGCAGCCAAGATAACAGGGCATACTACAATGAGCAGTTCTTC.

The rearrangement joins TRBV25-1 to TRBJ2-4; D not certain. The germline V gene has CDR1 MGHDK and CDR2 SYGVNS. With 4 bases removed from V and 0 bases from J, the gap between germline ends came to 13 bases. This CDR3 is built from 16 residues. CDR3 nucleotide sequence: TGTGCCAGCAGTGTAAACCCCTCGGGAGCCAAAAACATTCAGTACTTC. This translates into CASSVNPSGAKNIQYF.

The CDR3 coding sequence is TGTGCCAGCAGTGGAGCCGGGACAGGGCCTTCTGGGGCCAACGTCCTGACTTTC. It yields the protein CASSGAGTGPSGANVLTF. The rearrangement joins TRBV2 to TRBJ2-6; 9 bases align to TRBD1. V dropped 4 bases and J dropped 1; count of bases not matched to a gene: 8. This CDR3 region has 18 residues. Germline-derived CDR1 and CDR2 are SNHLY and FYNNEI.

In this sample, this clone turned up a few times. The chain joins TRBV4-2 to TRBJ2-5, with D tentatively TRBD2 (6 bases). Germline lookup yields CDR1 LGHNA and CDR2 YNFKEQ. The CDR3 consists of 16 residues. V was shortened by 5 bases and J by 2 bases, with 18 bases between the two germline ends. Here the CDR3 DNA reads TGTGCCAGCAGCGCAGATGGGGGACTGGTACAAGAGACCCAGTACTTC. Residues: CASSADGGLVQETQYF.

This clone was observed a few times. Other DNA variants within this sample encode the same CDR3. The chain joins TRBV7-9 to TRBJ2-5, with D possibly matching TRBD2 (5 bases). CDR1 and CDR2 from the germline V gene are SEHNR and FQNEAQ (reference sequence). The CDR3 contains 13 residues. Trimming cost V 1 base and J 5 bases, with 8 bases left between them. CDR3 loop: CASSLERSETQYF. In DNA, the CDR3 is TGTGCCAGCAGCTTAGAGCGGTCCGAGACCCAGTACTTC. Full variable domain (rest looked up from reference TRBV7-9 and TRBJ2-5): DTGVSQNPRHKITKRGQNVTFRCDPISEHNRLYWYRQTLGQGPEFLTYFQNEAQLEKSRLLSDRFSAERPKGSFSTLEIQRTEQGDSAMYLCASSLERSETQYFGPGTRLLVL.

This clone has a handful of counts. This chain joins TRBV29-1 and TRBJ1-4; D is unclear. Germline CDR1 reads SQVTM; CDR2 reads ANQGSEA. Deletions cut 5 bases from V and 3 bases from J, with 10 bases between. The CDR3 runs 13 residues. CDR3 DNA: TGCAGCGTTCTTGGGGAACCTAATGAAAAACTGTTTTTT. Protein product: CSVLGEPNEKLFF.

The chain uses TRBV15 and TRBJ2-7; possibly TRBD1 or TRBD2 for D (5 bases each). Germline CDR1 reads LNHNV; CDR2 reads YYDKDF (reference sequence). V shed 6 bases and J shed 5 bases, with 14 bases lying between them. CDR3 size: 13 residues. The CDR3 sequence: CATRGDRGDEQYF. DNA for the CDR3: TGTGCCACCAGGGGAGACAGAGGAGACGAGCAGTACTTC.

Regarding this clone: Since a far larger clone is one base different, this is likely a read error. This chain uses TRBV29-1 with TRBJ2-7; 7 bases line up with TRBD2. CDR1 SQVTM and CDR2 ANQGSEA come from the germline V gene. The CDR3 runs 14 residues. Trimming at V came to 7 bases and at J to 4 bases, leaving 13 bases not matched to a gene. As DNA, the CDR3 is TGCAGCGGTGCCCCATGGGAGGGAAAGTACGAGCAGTACTTC. Translated, it gives CSGAPWEGKYEQYF.

This clone was seen a few times. The chain joins TRBV30 to TRBJ2-7, with 10 bases that match TRBD2. CDR1 is GTSNPN and CDR2 is SVGIG in the germline V gene (reference sequence). V was clipped by 1 base and J by 2 bases; unmatched bases: 5. CDR3 length: 15 amino acids. The CDR3 DNA reads as TGTGCCTGGAGTGATTTTGGACTAGCGGCCTACGAGCAGTACTTC. This gives the protein CAWSDFGLAAYEQYF.